The present entry profiles one T cell receptor beta chain with its context. What it binds is not known. V trimming: 6 bases; J trimming: 1 base; junction bases outside the gene matches: 2. CDR1 and CDR2 from the germline V gene are LNHDA and SQIVND (reference sequence). The CDR3 sequence is 13 residues long. The sample is drawn from a study of OX40 agonist ivuxolimab in advanced cancers. General study findings and limits: More expanded clones were found, on average, in CD8+ than in CD4+ T cells.

The protocol was immunoSEQ multiplex PCR, while the TCRdb copy is restricted to in-frame clones and leaves out a portion. This sample has some 41,000 clones, with around 83% found just once. The receptor comes from an adult with an advanced solid tumor such as melanoma, head and neck, liver or kidney cancer. The V and J genes are TRBV19 and TRBJ1-1; 7 bases map to TRBD1. Sequences were derived from CD4+ or CD8+ T cells sorted from blood, sampled in a trial of the OX40 agonist ivuxolimab. CDR3 sequence reads: CASRRTGNTEAFF. In nucleotides, the CDR3 is TGTGCCAGTAGGCGGACAGGGAACACTGAAGCTTTCTTT. The variable domain in full, completed from reference TRBV19 and TRBJ1-1, reads DGGITQSPKYLFRKEGQNVTLSCEQNLNHDAMYWYRQDPGQGLRLIYYSQIVNDFQKGDIAEGYSVSREKKESFPLTVTSAQKNPTAFYLCASRRTGNTEAFFGQGTRLTVV.